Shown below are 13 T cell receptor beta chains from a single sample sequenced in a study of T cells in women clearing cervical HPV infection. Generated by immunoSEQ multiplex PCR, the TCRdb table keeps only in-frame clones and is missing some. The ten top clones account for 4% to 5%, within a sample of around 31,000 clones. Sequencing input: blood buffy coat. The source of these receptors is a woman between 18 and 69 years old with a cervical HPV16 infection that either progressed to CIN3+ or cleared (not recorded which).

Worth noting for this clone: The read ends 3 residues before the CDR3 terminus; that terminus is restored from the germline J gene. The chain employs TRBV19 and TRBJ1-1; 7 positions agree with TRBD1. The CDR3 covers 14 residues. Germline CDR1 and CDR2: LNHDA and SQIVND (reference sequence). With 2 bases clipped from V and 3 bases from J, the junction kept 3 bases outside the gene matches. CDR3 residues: CASSIRGRDTEAFF. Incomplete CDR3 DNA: TGTGCCAGTAGTATAAGGGGGCGCGACACTGAA.

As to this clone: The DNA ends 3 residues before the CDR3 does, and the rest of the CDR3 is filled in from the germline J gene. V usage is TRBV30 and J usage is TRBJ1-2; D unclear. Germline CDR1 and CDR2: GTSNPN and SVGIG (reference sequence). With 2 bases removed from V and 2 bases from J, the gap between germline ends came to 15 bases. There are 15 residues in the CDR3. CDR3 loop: CAWSKESRRNYGYTF. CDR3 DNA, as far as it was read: TGTGCCTGGAGTAAGGAATCCAGGAGGAACTATGGC.

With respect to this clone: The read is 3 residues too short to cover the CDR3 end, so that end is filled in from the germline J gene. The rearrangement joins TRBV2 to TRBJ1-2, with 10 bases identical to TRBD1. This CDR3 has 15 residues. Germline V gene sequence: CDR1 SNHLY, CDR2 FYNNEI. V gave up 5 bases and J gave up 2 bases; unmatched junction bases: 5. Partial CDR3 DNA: TGTGCCAGCAGTCCCCGGACAGGGGGGAACTATGGC. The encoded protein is CASSPRTGGNYG. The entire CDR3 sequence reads CASSPRTGGNYGYTF.

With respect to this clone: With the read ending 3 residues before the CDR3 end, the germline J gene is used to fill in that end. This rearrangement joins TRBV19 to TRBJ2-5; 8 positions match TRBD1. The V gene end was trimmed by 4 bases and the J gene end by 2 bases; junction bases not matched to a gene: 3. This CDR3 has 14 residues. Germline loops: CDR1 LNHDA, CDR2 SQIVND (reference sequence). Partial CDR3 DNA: TGTGCCAGTAGTACGGGGACAGGTCAAGAGACC. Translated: CASSTGTGQET. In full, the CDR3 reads CASSTGTGQETQYF.

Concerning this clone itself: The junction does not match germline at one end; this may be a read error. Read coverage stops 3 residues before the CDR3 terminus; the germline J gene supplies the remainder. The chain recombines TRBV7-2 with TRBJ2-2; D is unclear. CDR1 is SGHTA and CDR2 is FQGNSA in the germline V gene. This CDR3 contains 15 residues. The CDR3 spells CASRLVPINTGELFF. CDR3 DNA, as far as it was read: TGTGCCAGCAGATTAGTCCCAATCAACACCGGGGAG.

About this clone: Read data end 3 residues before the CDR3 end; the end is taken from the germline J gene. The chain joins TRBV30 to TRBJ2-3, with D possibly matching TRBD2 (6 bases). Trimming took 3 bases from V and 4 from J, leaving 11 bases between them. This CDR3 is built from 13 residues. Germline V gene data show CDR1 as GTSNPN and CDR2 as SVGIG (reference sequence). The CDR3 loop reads CAWRAGGPDTQYF. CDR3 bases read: TGTGCCTGGAGGGCTGGAGGGCCAGATACG.

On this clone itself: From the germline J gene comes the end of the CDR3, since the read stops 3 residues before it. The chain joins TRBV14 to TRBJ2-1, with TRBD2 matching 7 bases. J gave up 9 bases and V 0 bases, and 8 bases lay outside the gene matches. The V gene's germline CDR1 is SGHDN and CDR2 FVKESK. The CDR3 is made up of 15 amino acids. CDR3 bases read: TGTGCCAGCAGCCAAGATTTCGCGGGAGTTGGTGAG. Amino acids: CASSQDFAGVGE. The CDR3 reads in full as CASSQDFAGVGEQFF.

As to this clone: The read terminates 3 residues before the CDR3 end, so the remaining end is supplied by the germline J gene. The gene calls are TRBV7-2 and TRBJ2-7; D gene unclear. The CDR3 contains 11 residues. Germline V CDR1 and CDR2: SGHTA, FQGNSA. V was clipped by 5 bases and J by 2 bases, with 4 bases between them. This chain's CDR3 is CASSATYEQYF. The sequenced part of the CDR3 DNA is TGTGCCAGCAGCGCGACCTACGAG. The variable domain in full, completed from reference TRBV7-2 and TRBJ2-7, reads GAGVSQSPSNKVTEKGKDVELRCDPISGHTALYWYRQSLGQGLEFLIYFQGNSAPDKSGLPSDRFSAERTGGSVSTLTIQRTQQEDSAVYLCASSATYEQYFGPGTRLTVT.

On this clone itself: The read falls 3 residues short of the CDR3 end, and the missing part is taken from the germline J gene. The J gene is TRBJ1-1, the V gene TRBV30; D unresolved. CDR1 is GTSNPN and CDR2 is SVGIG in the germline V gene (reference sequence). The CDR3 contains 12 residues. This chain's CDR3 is CAWSVLSSQAFF. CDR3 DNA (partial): TGTGCCTGGAGTGTACTGTCCTCGCAA.

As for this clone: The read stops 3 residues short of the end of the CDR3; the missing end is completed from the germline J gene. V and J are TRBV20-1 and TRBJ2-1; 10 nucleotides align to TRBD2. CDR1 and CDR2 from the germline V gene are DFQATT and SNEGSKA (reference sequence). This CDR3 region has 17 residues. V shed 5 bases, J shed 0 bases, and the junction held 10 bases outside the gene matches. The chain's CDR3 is CSAPTGTSASSYNEQFF. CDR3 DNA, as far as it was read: TGCAGTGCTCCGACCGGGACTAGCGCGAGCTCCTACAATGAG.

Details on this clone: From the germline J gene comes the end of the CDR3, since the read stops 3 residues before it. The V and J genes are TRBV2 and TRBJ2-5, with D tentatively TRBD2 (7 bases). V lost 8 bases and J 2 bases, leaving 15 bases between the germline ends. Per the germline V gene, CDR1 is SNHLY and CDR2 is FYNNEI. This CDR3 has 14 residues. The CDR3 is CASRGGGGQETQYF. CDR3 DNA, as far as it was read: TGTGCCAGCCGGGGCGGGGGCGGACAAGAGACC.

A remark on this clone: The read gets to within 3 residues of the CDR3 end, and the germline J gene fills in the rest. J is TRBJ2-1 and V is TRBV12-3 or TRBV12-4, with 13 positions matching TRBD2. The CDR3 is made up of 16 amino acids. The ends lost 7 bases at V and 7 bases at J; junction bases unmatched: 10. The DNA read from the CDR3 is TGTGCCAGCAAATCCCCACTAGCGGGAGGGCCGAATGAG. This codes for CASKSPLAGGPNE. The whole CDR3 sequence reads CASKSPLAGGPNEQFF.

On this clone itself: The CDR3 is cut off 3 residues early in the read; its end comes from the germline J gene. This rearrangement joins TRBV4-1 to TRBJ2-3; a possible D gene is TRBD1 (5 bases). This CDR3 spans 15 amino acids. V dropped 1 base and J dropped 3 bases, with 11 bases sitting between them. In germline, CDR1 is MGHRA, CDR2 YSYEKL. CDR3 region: CASSQVQGVTDTQYF. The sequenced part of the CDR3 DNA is TGCGCCAGCAGCCAAGTCCAGGGTGTGACAGATACG.